This T cell receptor (beta chain) originates from a study of shared clonotypes between healthy human individuals. This CDR3 is 14 amino acids long. Between the trimmed V and J ends, which lost 4 bases and 1 base, there was a span of 7 bases. The germline gives CDR1 SNHLY, CDR2 FYNNEI. The study ran the assay at deep level. On sorted subsets, replicate PCRs used 200 to 250 ng DNA, or about 30,000 T cell genomes. The protocol was immunoSEQ multiplex PCR, while the TCRdb copy is restricted to in-frame clones and leaves out a portion. The repertoire holds 2 million to 3 million clones, with around nine tenths as singletons.

What was sequenced was naive CD4+ T cells sorted from blood. Specified subset: CD45RA+ positively selected. The chain has TRBV2 and TRBJ2-2, with D perhaps TRBD2 (5 bases). The sequence came from a man younger than 35 in good health. Here the CDR3 reads CASSGGMNTGELFF. CDR3 DNA: TGTGCCAGCAGTGGAGGGATGAACACCGGGGAGCTGTTTTTT.